This T cell receptor (beta chain) was identified during a study of shared clonotypes between healthy human individuals. On the study more broadly: CD4 naive cells filled three plates per donor, CD4 memory three, CD8 naive two and CD8 memory one.

The donors, healthy adults who were HIV-negative, had experienced no recent acute infections or vaccinations. Each replicate PCR on the sorted subsets used around 200 ng DNA (roughly 30,000 T cell genomes). The method was immunoSEQ multiplex PCR; TCRdb's version includes in-frame clones alone and lacks a portion of them. The data contain 2 million to 2.5 million clones, 93% of them singletons. Germline loops: CDR1 SNHLY, CDR2 FYNNEI. The CDR3 has 15 residues. The V and J ends lost 4 bases and 1 base respectively, with 12 bases between them. This TCR was recovered from a man aged 18 to 30 in good health. Some clones in this sample may be carry-over from other donors' samples. The sample taken for sequencing was naive CD4+ T cells from PBMCs. This sample's subset: CD45RA+ positively selected. This rearrangement joins TRBV2 to TRBJ2-3, with a tentative D call TRBD2 (5 bases). In DNA, the CDR3 is TGTGCCAGCAGTGCTCCCGGACTCGGCACAGATACGCAGTATTTT. Its protein product is CASSAPGLGTDTQYF. The full variable domain, in which reference TRBV2 and TRBJ2-3 provide the parts outside the CDR3, is EPEVTQTPSHQVTQMGQEVILRCVPISNHLYFYWYRQILGQKVEFLVSFYNNEISEKSEIFDDQFSVERPDGSNFTLKIRSTKLEDSAMYFCASSAPGLGTDTQYFGPGTRLTVL.